These T cell receptor beta chains were read from a single sample in a study of cytomegalovirus exposure and HLA in healthy donors. TCRdb's copy holds only in-frame clones and misses some; the assay was immunoSEQ multiplex PCR. The sample lists 33,000 or so clones, around 77% seen once, with less than 10% in the top ten. Sequencing was carried out using PBMCs. The receptors here all came from a woman in her twenties or thirties in good health and CMV-seropositive. CDR3s include the opening cysteine and the closing phenylalanine or tryptophan. A row's size may be missing; if present it is once, few, many or a size class.

clone size	V gene	CDR3 length	J gene	CDR3 protein
NA	TRBV5-8	15	TRBJ2-3	CASSSTPGSTDTQYF
NA	TRBV30	16	TRBJ1-6	CAWSYDRVGNNSPLHF
NA	TRBV11-1	13	TRBJ1-1	CASSWTGRTEAFF
NA	TRBV7-8	12	TRBJ2-3	CASSSEGDTQYF
NA	TRBV15	19	TRBJ2-2	CATSSPRTSGSRITGELFF
once	TRBV4-1	15	TRBJ2-7	CASSRLGQGTYEQYF
NA	TRBV10-3	15	TRBJ2-7	CAISEPGGVNREQYF
NA	TRBV4-1	14	TRBJ2-7	CASSQVGSHYEQYF
once	TRBV2	14	TRBJ2-3	CASSKWTATDTQYF
once	TRBV6-5	13	TRBJ1-1	CASSYQGIAEAFF
once	TRBV5-1	16	TRBJ2-1	CASSWAGAGVLNEQFF
few	TRBV18	12	TRBJ2-5	CASSLYQETQYF